This entry describes one T cell receptor (beta chain). Its antigen is undetermined. This sample is part of a study of cytomegalovirus exposure and HLA in healthy donors. Whole-study findings and limits: As was reported, the classifier diagnosed cytomegalovirus status with high specificity and sensitivity. Through in vitro validation, three CMV-associated chains were shown to be specific for CMV antigens.

Use of 60 Vbeta and 13 Jbeta primers characterized the PCR. Here immunoSEQ multiplex PCR was the method, and the copy in TCRdb shows in-frame clones only, minus some. The sample lists about 150,000 clones, almost 85% occurring once. The sequence came from a girl between 10 and 17 years old in good health and CMV-seropositive. Sequencing was done on a sample of PBMCs.

The CDR3 is CASSEWNSLASKYGYTF. The CDR3 DNA reads TGTGCCAGCAGTGAGTGGAACAGCCTGGCCTCCAAGTATGGCTACACCTTC. This chain joins TRBV6-1 and TRBJ1-2; D remains unclear. Germline V gene sequence: CDR1 MNHNS, CDR2 SASEGT. Trimming cost V 3 bases and J 5 bases, with 22 bases left between them. This CDR3 region has 17 residues.